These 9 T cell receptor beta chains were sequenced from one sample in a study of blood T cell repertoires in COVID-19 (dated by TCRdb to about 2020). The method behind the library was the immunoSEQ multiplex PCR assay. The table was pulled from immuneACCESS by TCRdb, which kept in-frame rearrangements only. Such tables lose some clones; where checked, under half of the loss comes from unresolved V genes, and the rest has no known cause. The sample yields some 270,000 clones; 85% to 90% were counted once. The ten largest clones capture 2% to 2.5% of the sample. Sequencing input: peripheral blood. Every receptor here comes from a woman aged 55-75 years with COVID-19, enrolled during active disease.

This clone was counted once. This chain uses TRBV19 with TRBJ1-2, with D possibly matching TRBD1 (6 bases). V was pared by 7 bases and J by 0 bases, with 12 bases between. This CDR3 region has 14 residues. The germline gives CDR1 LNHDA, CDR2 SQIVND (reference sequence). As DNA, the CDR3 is TGTGCCAGTAAGCCCGGACAGACTAACTATGGCTACACCTTC. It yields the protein CASKPGQTNYGYTF.

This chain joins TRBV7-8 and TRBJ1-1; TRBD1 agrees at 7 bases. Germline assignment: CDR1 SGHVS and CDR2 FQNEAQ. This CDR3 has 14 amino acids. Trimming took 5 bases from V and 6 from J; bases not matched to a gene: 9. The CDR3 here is CASSLAEGAAEAFF. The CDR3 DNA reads TGTGCCAGCAGCCTGGCGGAGGGGGCCGCTGAAGCTTTCTTT.

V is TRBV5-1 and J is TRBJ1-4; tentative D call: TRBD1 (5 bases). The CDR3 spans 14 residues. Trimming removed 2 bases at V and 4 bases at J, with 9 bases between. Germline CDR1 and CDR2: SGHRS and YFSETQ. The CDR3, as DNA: TGCGCCAGCAGCTTACAGGCTAATAATGAAAAACTGTTTTTT. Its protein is CASSLQANNEKLFF.

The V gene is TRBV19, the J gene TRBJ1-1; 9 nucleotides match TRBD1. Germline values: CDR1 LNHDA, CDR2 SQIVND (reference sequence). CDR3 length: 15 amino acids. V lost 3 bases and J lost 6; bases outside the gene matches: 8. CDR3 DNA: TGTGCCAGTAGTATTCGACAGGGGGGTTTTCCTGAAGCTTTCTTT. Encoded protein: CASSIRQGGFPEAFF. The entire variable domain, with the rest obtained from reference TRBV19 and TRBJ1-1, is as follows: DGGITQSPKYLFRKEGQNVTLSCEQNLNHDAMYWYRQDPGQGLRLIYYSQIVNDFQKGDIAEGYSVSREKKESFPLTVTSAQKNPTAFYLCASSIRQGGFPEAFFGQGTRLTVV.

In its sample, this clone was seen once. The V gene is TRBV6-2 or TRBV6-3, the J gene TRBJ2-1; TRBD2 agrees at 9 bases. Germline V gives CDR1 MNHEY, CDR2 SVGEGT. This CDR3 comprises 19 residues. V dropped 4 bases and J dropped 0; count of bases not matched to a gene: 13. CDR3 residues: CASSFPLPLRGGSYNEQFF. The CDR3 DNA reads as TGTGCCAGCAGTTTTCCCCTCCCTCTGCGGGGGGGCTCCTACAATGAGCAGTTCTTC.

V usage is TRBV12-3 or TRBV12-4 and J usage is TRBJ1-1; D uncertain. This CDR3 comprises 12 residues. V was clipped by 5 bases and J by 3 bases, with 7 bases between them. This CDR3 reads CASSRGDTEAFF. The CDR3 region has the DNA TGTGCCAGCAGTCGAGGAGACACTGAAGCTTTCTTT.

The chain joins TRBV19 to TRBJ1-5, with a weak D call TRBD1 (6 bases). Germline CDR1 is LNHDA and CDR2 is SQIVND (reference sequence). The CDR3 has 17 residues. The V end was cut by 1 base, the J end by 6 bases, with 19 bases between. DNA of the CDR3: TGTGCCAGTAGTATAGGTCGAATATCTATAGGGGGTCAGCCCCAGCATTTT. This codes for CASSIGRISIGGQPQHF.

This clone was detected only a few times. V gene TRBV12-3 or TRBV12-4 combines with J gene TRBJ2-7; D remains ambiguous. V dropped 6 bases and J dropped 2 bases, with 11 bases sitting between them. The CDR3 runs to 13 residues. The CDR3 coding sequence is TGTGCCAGCAGCGGAGTGACCCCCTACGAGCAGTACTTC. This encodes CASSGVTPYEQYF.

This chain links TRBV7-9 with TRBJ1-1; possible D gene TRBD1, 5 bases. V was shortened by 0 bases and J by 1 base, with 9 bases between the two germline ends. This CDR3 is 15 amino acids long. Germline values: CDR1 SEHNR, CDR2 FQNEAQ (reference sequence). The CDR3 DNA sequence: TGTGCCAGCAGCTTAGCTTACAGGCAGAACACTGAAGCTTTCTTT. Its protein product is CASSLAYRQNTEAFF.